A selection of T cell receptor beta chains follows, all from one sample in a study of blood T cell repertoires in COVID-19. The protocol was immunoSEQ multiplex PCR, while the TCRdb copy is restricted to in-frame clones and leaves out a portion. The table lists roughly 200,000 clones, 75% to 90% of them singletons. The sequenced sample consisted of peripheral blood. These receptors were obtained from a woman of 80 years or more with COVID-19, enrolled during active disease. Each CDR3 is given with its conserved first and last residue. The D gene is left open where the match is weak. A row's size may be missing; if present it is once, few, many or a size class.

>TRBJ1-4|TRBV19|-|-
TGTGCCAGTAGTGCCCACTCCCCCCAGGGGAATAATGAAAAACTGTTTTTT
CASSAHSPQGNNEKLFF
>TRBJ2-3|TRBV7-9|-|-
TGTGCCAGCAGCTTTAGGGGGAGTGGGGATACGCAGTATTTT
CASSFRGSGDTQYF
>TRBJ2-2|TRBV29-1|-|once
TGCAGCGTTGGCATTGAACTGAACACCGGGGAGCTGTTTTTT
CSVGIELNTGELFF
>TRBJ1-1|TRBV5-1|-|-
TGCGCCAGCAGCCCAGGGATGAGGAACACTGAAGCTTTCTTT
CASSPGMRNTEAFF
>TRBJ1-5|TRBV28|-|-
TGTGCCAGCAGTTTAGGAGGCAGCCGGAATCAGCCCCAGCATTTT
CASSLGGSRNQPQHF
>TRBJ2-1|TRBV29-1|-|-
TGCAGCGTGCCCCGCCGGGAGACCCACGGCAATGAGCAGTTCTTC
CSVPRRETHGNEQFF
>TRBJ1-1|TRBV11-2|-|-
TGTGCCAGCAGCTTAGTGGGGGGGGCATGGAGCACTGAAGCTTTCTTT
CASSLVGGAWSTEAFF
>TRBJ2-5|TRBV7-3|-|few
TGTGCCAGCAGCTTAGGTTTACTGATACAAGAGACCCAGTACTTC
CASSLGLLIQETQYF
>TRBJ1-2|TRBV25-1|TRBD1|few
TGTGCCAGCAGTGGGGGACAGGGCGGCTTCGGCTACACCTTC
CASSGGQGGFGYTF
>TRBJ2-3|TRBV5-1|-|-
TGCGCCAGCAGCCCTGGGGCAGGGGGGATCGATACGCAGTATTTT
CASSPGAGGIDTQYF
>TRBJ2-1|TRBV15|-|-
TGTGCCACCAGCAGGACCCCGCGGGCCACCCCCCTCTTC
CATSRTPRATPLF
>TRBJ1-1|TRBV5-6|TRBD1|-
TGTGCCAGCAGCTTCTTTCAGGGGGCCACTGAAGCTTTCTTT
CASSFFQGATEAFF
>TRBJ2-1|TRBV7-9|TRBD2|-
TGTGCCAGCAGCCCCCCCGGGGGGAGCGAAAGGTACAATGAGCAGTTCTTC
CASSPPGGSERYNEQFF
>TRBJ1-2|TRBV19|-|-
TGTGCCACAAGCCGCCCCCTCCTCGGGGGCTACACCTTC
CATSRPLLGGYTF